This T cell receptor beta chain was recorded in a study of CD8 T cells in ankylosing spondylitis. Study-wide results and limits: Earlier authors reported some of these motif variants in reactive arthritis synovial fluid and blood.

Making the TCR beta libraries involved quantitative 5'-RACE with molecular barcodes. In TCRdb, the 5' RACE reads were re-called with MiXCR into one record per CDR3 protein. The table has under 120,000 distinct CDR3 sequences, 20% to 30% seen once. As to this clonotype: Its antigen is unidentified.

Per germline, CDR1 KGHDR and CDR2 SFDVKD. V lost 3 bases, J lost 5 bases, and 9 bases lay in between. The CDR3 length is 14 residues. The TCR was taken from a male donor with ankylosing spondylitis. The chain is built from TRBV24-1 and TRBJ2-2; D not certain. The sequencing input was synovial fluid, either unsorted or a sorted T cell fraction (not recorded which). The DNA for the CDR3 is TGTGCCACCAGTGATACCGGACGAACCGGGGAGCTGTTTTTT. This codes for CATSDTGRTGELFF.